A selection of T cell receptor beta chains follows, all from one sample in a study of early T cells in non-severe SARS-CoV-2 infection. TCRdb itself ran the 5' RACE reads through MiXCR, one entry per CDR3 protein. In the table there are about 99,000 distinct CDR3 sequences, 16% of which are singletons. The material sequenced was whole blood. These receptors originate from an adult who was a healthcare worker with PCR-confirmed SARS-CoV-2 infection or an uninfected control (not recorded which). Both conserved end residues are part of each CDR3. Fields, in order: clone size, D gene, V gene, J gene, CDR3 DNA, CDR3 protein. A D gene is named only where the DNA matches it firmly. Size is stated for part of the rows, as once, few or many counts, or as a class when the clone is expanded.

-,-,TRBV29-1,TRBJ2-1,TGCAGCGTTGCCCAGGCAGGGTCCAACAATGAGCAGTTCTTC,CSVAQAGSNNEQFF
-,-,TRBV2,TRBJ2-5,TGTGCCAGCAGTGAAGTCACTGATACCCAGTACTTC,CASSEVTDTQYF
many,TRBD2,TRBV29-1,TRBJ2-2,TGCAGCGTTACTAGCGGGATCAACACCGGGGAGCTGTTTTTT,CSVTSGINTGELFF
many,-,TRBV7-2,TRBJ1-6,TGTGCCAGCAGCTTAGCCCCGAGCTCCTATAATTCACCCCTCCACTTT,CASSLAPSSYNSPLHF
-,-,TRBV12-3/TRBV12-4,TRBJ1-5,TGTGCCAGCAGCCATCTAAACAATCAGCCCCAGCATTTT,CASSHLNNQPQHF
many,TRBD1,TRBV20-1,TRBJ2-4,TGCAGTGCCTACCGACAGGGAGAGTCGAGAGCCAAAAACATTCAGTACTTC,CSAYRQGESRAKNIQYF
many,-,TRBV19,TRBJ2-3,TGTGCCAGTAGTAGCGGGGAAACAGATACGCAGTATTTT,CASSSGETDTQYF
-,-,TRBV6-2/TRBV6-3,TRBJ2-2,TGTGCCAGCAGTTACAAAAGCGGTAGGGCGAACACCGGGGAGCTGTTTTTT,CASSYKSGRANTGELFF
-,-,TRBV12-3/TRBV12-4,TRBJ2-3,TGTGCCAGCAGCGCGACTAGTAAATCAGATACGCAGTATTTT,CASSATSKSDTQYF
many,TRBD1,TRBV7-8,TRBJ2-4,TGTGCCAGCAGCGCCGTAACAGGGGGCGCAAACATTCAGTACTTC,CASSAVTGGANIQYF
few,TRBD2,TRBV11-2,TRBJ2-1,TGTGCCAGCAGCTTAAGTAGCGGGAGGGATAACTACAATGAGCAGTTCTTC,CASSLSSGRDNYNEQFF
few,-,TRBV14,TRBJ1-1,TGTGCCAGCAGCCGCTCCATGGTGGGGACTGAAGCTTTCTTT,CASSRSMVGTEAFF
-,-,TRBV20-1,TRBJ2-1,TGCAGTGCTAGCCGCAATGAGCAGTTCTTC,CSASRNEQFF
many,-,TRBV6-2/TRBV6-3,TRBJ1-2,TGTGCCAGCAGCAAGTCGGACATAGGTGGCTACACCTTC,CASSKSDIGGYTF